What follows describes a single TCR beta chain. This sample is part of a study of blood T cell repertoires in COVID-19. The length of the CDR3 is 16 residues. CDR1 and CDR2 (germline): LGHNT, FRNRAP. The V gene lost 0 bases and the J gene lost 6 bases, with 15 bases spanning the gap. The method was immunoSEQ multiplex PCR; TCRdb's version includes in-frame clones alone and lacks a portion of them. This sample has a few hundred thousand clones, with approximately 84% found just once. The sequencing sample was made of PBMCs or T cells enriched from blood (not recorded which). The rearrangement joins TRBV12-5 to TRBJ1-5; D unresolved. The receptor comes from a woman aged 25 to 45 who had recovered from COVID-19. CDR3 DNA sequence: TGTGCTAGTGGTTTGGTAATGGGTCAGGATATTCAGCCCCAGCATTTT. Translated, it gives CASGLVMGQDIQPQHF. The entire variable domain, with the rest obtained from reference TRBV12-5 and TRBJ1-5, is as follows: DARVTQTPRHKVTEMGQEVTMRCQPILGHNTVFWYRQTMMQGLELLAYFRNRAPLDDSGMPKDRFSAEMPDATLATLKIQPSEPRDSAVYFCASGLVMGQDIQPQHFGDGTRLSIL.